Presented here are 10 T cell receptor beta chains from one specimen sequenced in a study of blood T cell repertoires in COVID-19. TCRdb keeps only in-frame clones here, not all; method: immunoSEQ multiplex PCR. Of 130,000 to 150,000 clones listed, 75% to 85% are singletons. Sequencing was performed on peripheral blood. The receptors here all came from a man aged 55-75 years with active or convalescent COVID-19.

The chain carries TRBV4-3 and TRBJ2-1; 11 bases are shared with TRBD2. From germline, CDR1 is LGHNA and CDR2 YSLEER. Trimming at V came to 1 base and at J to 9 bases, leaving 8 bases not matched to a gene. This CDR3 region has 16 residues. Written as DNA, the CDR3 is TGCGCCAGCAGCCAAGGGTCAACTAGCGGGAGTGGTGAGCAGTTCTTC. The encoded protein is CASSQGSTSGSGEQFF.

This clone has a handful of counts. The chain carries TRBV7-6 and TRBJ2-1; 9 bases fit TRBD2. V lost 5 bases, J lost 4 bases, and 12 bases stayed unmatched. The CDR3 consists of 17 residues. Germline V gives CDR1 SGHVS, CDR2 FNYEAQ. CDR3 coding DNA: TGTGCCAGCAGCCCCGGACTAGCGTCAGGCACTTACAATGAGCAGTTCTTC. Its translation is CASSPGLASGTYNEQFF. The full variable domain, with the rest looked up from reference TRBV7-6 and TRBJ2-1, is GAGVSQSPRYKVTKRGQDVALRCDPISGHVSLYWYRQALGQGPEFLTYFNYEAQQDKSGLPNDRFSAERPEGSISTLTIQRTEQRDSAMYRCASSPGLASGTYNEQFFGPGTRLTVL.

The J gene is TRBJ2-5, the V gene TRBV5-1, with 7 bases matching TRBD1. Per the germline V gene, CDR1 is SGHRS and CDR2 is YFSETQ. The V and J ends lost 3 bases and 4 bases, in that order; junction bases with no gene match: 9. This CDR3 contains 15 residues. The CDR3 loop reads CASSSGQSLGETQYF. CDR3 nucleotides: TGCGCCAGCAGCTCGGGACAGAGCCTAGGAGAGACCCAGTACTTC.

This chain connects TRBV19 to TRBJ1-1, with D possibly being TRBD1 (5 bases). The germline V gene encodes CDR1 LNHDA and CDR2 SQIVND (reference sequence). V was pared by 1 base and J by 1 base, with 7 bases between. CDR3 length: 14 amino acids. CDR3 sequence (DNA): TGTGCCAGTAGTATAGTGGACACGAACACTGAAGCTTTCTTT. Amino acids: CASSIVDTNTEAFF.

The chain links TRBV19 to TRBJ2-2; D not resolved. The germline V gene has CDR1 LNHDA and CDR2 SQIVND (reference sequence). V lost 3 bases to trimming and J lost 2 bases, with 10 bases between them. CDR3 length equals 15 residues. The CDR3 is CASSIESPNTGELFF. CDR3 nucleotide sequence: TGTGCCAGTAGTATCGAGAGTCCTAACACCGGGGAGCTGTTTTTT.

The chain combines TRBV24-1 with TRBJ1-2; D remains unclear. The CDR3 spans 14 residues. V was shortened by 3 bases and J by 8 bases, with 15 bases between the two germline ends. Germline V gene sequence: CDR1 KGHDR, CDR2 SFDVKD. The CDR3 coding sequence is TGTGCCACCAGTGATCACGGGATTTCTATGGGCTACACCTTC. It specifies CATSDHGISMGYTF.

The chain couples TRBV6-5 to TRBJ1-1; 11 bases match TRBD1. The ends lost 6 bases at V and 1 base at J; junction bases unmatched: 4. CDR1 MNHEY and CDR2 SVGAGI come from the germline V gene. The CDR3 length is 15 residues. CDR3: CASRGQGAGNTEAFF. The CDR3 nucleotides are TGTGCCAGCAGAGGACAGGGGGCTGGGAACACTGAAGCTTTCTTT.

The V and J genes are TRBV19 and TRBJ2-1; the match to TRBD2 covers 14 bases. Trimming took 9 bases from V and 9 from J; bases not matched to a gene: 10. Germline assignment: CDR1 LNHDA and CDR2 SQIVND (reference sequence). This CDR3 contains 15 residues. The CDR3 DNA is TGTGCCAGCAAGGCCGGGACTAGCGGGAGAGGTGAGCAGTTCTTC. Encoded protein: CASKAGTSGRGEQFF.

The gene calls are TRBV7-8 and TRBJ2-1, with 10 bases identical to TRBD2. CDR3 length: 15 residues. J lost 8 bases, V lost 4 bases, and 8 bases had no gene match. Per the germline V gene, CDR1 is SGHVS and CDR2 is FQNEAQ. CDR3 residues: CASSWPAGGPDEQFF. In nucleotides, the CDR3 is TGTGCCAGCAGCTGGCCAGCGGGAGGGCCCGATGAGCAGTTCTTC. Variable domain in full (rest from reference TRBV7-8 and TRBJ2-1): GAGVSQSPRYKVAKRGQDVALRCDPISGHVSLFWYQQALGQGPEFLTYFQNEAQLDKSGLPSDRFFAERPEGSVSTLKIQRTQQEDSAVYLCASSWPAGGPDEQFFGPGTRLTVL.

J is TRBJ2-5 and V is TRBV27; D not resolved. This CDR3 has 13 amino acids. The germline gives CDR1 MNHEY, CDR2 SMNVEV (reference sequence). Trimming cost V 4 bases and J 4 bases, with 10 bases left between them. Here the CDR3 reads CASSWAIRETQYF. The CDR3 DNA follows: TGTGCCAGCAGTTGGGCCATTCGAGAGACCCAGTACTTC.